This T cell receptor beta chain is from a study of identical twins (TCRdb year 2016). A note on the overall study: To test whether fetal clonotypes persist, the study used deep sequencing on TCR alpha and beta repertoires from monozygotic twins, unrelated adults of various ages, and cord blood. To rule out contamination, replicate twin experiments were performed at different times with different library preparation protocols.

CDR3 length: 17 amino acids, cysteine to phenylalanine. Only CDR3 DNA remains: 51 bases, in frame from the first base. V and J are trimmed by 3 bases and 2 bases, and the gene matches miss 13 bases of the junction. According to the germline V gene (reference sequence), CDR1 reads DFQATT and CDR2 reads SNEGSKA. This clonotype was seen a handful of times. The antigen this receptor binds is unknown. No quality values exist for individual bases; no much larger clone is one base distant. General study outcomes and caveats: In monozygotic twins, recombination models systematically underestimated out-of-frame TCR alpha sharing, but the models matched the sharing seen between unrelated individuals. Out-of-frame TCR alpha sequences shared between twins showed an excess of low generation-probability sequences compared with coincidental sharing between unrelated individuals. Invariant T cells such as MAIT and iNKT could partly confound zero-insertion analyses, although diverse VJ usage argued against such confounding for most clonotypes. Fewer insertions were carried by abundant cord blood beta clonotypes; a weaker similar trend was observed in young adult naive repertoires, while no such trend was observed in memory repertoires. Because the same donors could not be followed over many years, the conclusions depended on cross-sectional statistical analysis. The excess sharing between twins in beta out-of-frame sequences was weaker because fewer shared sequences reduced the signal-to-noise ratio.

Every donor in the study was a healthy Caucasian. Three pairs of female monozygotic twins, all aged about 18 to 30 years, were included in the twin cohort. Positive isolation kits from Invitrogen were used to isolate CD4+ and CD8+ T cell populations. Receptor libraries were prepared by 5' RACE. This sample was sequenced with an Illumina HiSeq 2000. A universal primer binding site was introduced by template switching, and a unique molecular identifier was present in the final cDNA, enabling accurate counting of TCR cDNA molecules. First-strand cDNA for TCR alpha and beta chains was synthesized from specific primers in the conserved constant-segment region. Each cDNA library was double barcoded, with a SMART-Mk sample barcode plus Illumina barcodes, to control for contamination. TruSeq adapter sequences and Illumina sample barcodes were added in two successive PCR steps. The TCR alpha and beta cDNA libraries were sequenced on the Illumina HiSeq platform using custom primers. For the original study's pipeline: MiGEC was used to process raw reads and extract unique molecular identifiers, and MiXCR was used to find CDR3 positions. For each individual, recombination models were inferred using an EM algorithm with the repgenHMM and IGoR tools. Shared clonotypes were analyzed with the tcR package in R, and sharing was normalized by the product of cloneset sizes. To study raw recombination free of thymic and clonal selection effects, out-of-frame nonproductive sequences were analyzed. TCRdb's own reprocessing of the public reads used fastp at Q25 and MiXCR and kept productive beta chains. Records with the same CDR3 protein are collapsed into one entry carrying the most frequent genes and DNA. TCRdb's processing, not the authors' own work, is the source of the V and J calls. A total of over 500,000 distinct CDR3 sequences appear in this sample, roughly a fifth of them only once. The top ten constitute about 0.91% of the sample.

This sample was also put to use in a study of T cells expressing NK-cell markers. As the second paper documents: In sorted CD3+CD56+NKG2C+, CD3+CD56+NKG2C- and CD3+CD56-NKG2C+ T-cell subsets from several donors, TCR beta-chain repertoires were profiled. Seven of the eight sequenced donors were HCMV-seropositive and one was HCMV-seronegative. To restrict sorting to alphabetaTCR-expressing T cells, an anti-gammadeltaTCR antibody was added in several experiments. In five to seven donors, the dominant CD3+CD56+NKG2C+ clonotypes were found to rank among the top 10 CD8+ clonotypes and to make up 1.0-7.0% of CD8+ T cells. Those dominant clonotypes were again the most abundant among CD3+CD56-NKG2C+ cells in several donors, at about 28.3-60.1%. Whether the expanded NKG2C-expressing T cell clones were specific for HCMV antigens was left unclear. All eight donors whose samples were sequenced were randomly selected healthy volunteers, three of them men and five women. HCMV serostatus was determined by detecting HCMV-specific IgG in serum with a commercial ELISA kit. MIGEC was used to demultiplex reads and group the reads by UMI, and MiTCR was used to assemble and quantify clonotypes. To exclude erroneous sequences, any TCR cDNA sequence not supported by at least two reads was discarded. The tcR package was used for downstream repertoire analysis, and clonotypes were matched across fractions by CDR3 nucleotide sequence plus V segment. VDJmatch was used to annotate antigen specificity against VDJdb, with one amino acid substitution in CDR3 allowed.

This receptor was taken from a woman aged 18-29 years in good health. The receptor chain draws on TRBV20-1 and TRBJ2-5; the junction holds 9 bases that match TRBD2. Material for sequencing was CD4+ T cells sorted from blood. For the CDR3, the sequence is CSASGSAGLAQQETQYF. The bases read TGCAGTGCTAGTGGCTCGGCGGGACTAGCTCAACAAGAGACCCAGTACTTC.